This T cell receptor (beta chain) is drawn from a study of PD-L1 blockade in urothelial cancer listed by TCRdb under 2017. Study-level background: All patients started therapy around 2014 and received atezolizumab 1,200 mg intravenously every 3 weeks. About 85% of the 29 patients were identified as males with urothelial cancer of bladder origin, and a prior smoking history was reported by 18 of 29 patients. An ECOG performance status of 0 or 1 was recorded for the patients, and 0 to 3 prior chemotherapy regimens had been received by the patients. Blood samples were analyzed at 3 weeks after treatment start (second dose) and at 6 weeks after treatment start. Blood samples gave median yields of approximately 130,000 T cells and tens of thousands of unique TCRs, along with a median clonality of about 0.084. Somatic, immune and clinical correlates of response to PD-L1 blockade with atezolizumab in urothelial cancer were the focus of an exploratory multi-omic analysis. TCR sequencing covered pretreatment tumor samples and matched, serially collected peripheral blood taken before and after atezolizumab treatment. Durable clinical benefit meant progression-free survival longer than 6 months, and TCR features were also tested against progression-free and overall survival. In the same patients, whole exome sequencing and RNA sequencing of pretreatment tumors were performed in addition to TCR sequencing. Durable clinical benefit was achieved by nine patients but not by the remaining 20. Pretreatment blood TCR-seq was available for about 27 patients, at least one posttreatment blood collection was obtained for approximately 24 patients, and tumor TCR-seq was available for approximately 24 patients. Study-level results and caveats: Improved progression-free and overall survival was found to be associated with pretreatment peripheral blood TCR clonality below the median. Because of the small sample size (n of about 30) and the many exploratory analyses performed, the results are intended to be regarded as hypothesis-generating. Patients with durable benefit showed greater expansion of tumor-associated TCR clones in peripheral blood 3 weeks after starting treatment (n ≈ 20, p = 0.022).

Synthetic TCR analog templates were spiked into each PCR to estimate absolute template abundance from read counts. TCRbeta CDR3 regions were amplified from genomic DNA with bias-controlled V and J gene primers using the immunoSEQ assay. Rearranged TCRbeta segments were sequenced at approximately 20X coverage. The authors' analysis ran thus. Sequencing errors were corrected by clustering and CDR3s were annotated against IMGT to assign V, D and J genes. Downstream analyses used only productive TCRbeta rearrangements and left out out-of-frame or stop-codon sequences. To compute clonality, Shannon entropy was normalized by the log of the number of unique productive sequences and then subtracted from one. Fisher's exact test with Benjamini-Hochberg correction, at a threshold of adjusted p below 0.01, was used to find clones that differed between time points or between blood and tumor. TCRdb holds this immuneACCESS table with in-frame rearrangements only. Some clones are missing; in checked studies, unresolved V genes explain under half, and the rest has no known cause. V, J and clone size were drawn from that table, and D and trimming were deduced from the DNA. The sample records around 100,000 clones, about 85% of which are singletons. 2.4% of the sample lies in the top ten.

Based on the germline V gene (reference sequence), the CDR1 and CDR2 sequences are LNHDA and SQIVND. From its cysteine to its phenylalanine, the CDR3 spans 18 amino acids. The entry retains the CDR3 DNA only, 54 bases that are in frame from base 1. V loses 7 bases at its end and J loses 0 bases; junction bases beyond the gene matches: 12. Details on this clone: No cognate antigen has been identified for it. Base qualities were left out, and no much larger clone turns up one base away.

The cohort included some 30 patients with locally advanced or metastatic urothelial carcinoma who were treated at Memorial Sloan Kettering on a trial protocol. Peripheral blood mononuclear cells were collected pretreatment and during treatment, with between 1 and 8 total time points per patient. The Qiagen DNeasy Blood extraction kit was used to purify genomic DNA from total PBMCs and tumor samples. PBMCs were collected pretreatment and during treatment, and were isolated and stored as previously described. Recombination joined TRBV19 with TRBJ2-3; 11 nucleotides in the junction match TRBD1. This TCR was recovered from a man between 45 and 60 years old with urothelial cancer. The sample was PBMCs, taken around atezolizumab (anti-PD-L1) treatment. At the DNA level, the sequence is TGTGCCAGTAAGGGACAGGGGGAGACCTTATCTAGCACAGATACGCAGTATTTT. This encodes CASKGQGETLSSTDTQYF. Extended through the reference TRBV19 and TRBJ2-3 proteins, this CDR3 yields the full variable domain: DGGITQSPKYLFRKEGQNVTLSCEQNLNHDAMYWYRQDPGQGLRLIYYSQIVNDFQKGDIAEGYSVSREKKESFPLTVTSAQKNPTAFYLCASKGQGETLSSTDTQYFGPGTRLTVL.